This TCR beta chain was found in a study of human T cells and chemical hapten exposure. Overall study: The scalp of each patient received a weekly diphenylcyclopropenone dose for the full approximately 26-week study.

The time point is: patch test 3, about 24 weeks after DPC sensitization. The treatment denotes: therapeutic diphenylcyclopropenone sensitization with weekly scalp DPC. MiXCR, run by TCRdb on the RACE reads, gives a single entry per CDR3 protein. The sample records approximately 88,000 distinct CDR3 sequences, approximately 13% being singletons. CDR1 and CDR2 from the germline V gene are SGHRS and YFSETQ. V lost 2 bases and J 0 bases, leaving 8 bases between the germline ends. The CDR3 covers 14 residues. This receptor was obtained from a woman in her fifties or sixties with alopecia areata. Some clones in this sample may be carry-over from other donors' samples. Here the sequenced sample was whole blood, taken in connection with sensitization to the hapten diphenylcyclopropenone (DPC). The chain recombines TRBV5-1 with TRBJ1-2, with D possibly TRBD1 on 5 matching bases. CDR3 in amino acids: CASSLGHANYGYTF. The CDR3 DNA follows: TGCGCCAGCAGCTTAGGACACGCTAACTATGGCTACACCTTC.